The 20 T cell receptor beta chains below were found in one sample sequenced in a study of blood T cells in healthy people across ages. The use of a sample-barcoded 5' primer and a J-beta primer mix characterized a second PCR of roughly 7 to 11 cycles. TCRdb re-called the 5' RACE reads through MiXCR, storing one row per CDR3 protein. The table lists more than 1.4 million distinct CDR3 sequences, 40% to 50% of them singletons. The sequencing sample was made of blood. All receptors derive from a young woman in good health.

Comment on this clonotype: Possible read error: a much larger clone is one base away. J is TRBJ2-7 and V is TRBV14; the D gene is possibly TRBD1 (6 bases). Germline CDR1 and CDR2: SGHDN and FVKESK. This CDR3 is 16 amino acids long. The CDR3 here is CACSQVQGFSSYEQYF. The DNA of the CDR3 is TGTGCCTGCAGCCAGGTTCAGGGGTTTAGCTCCTACGAGCAGTACTTC.

The rearrangement uses TRBV15 and TRBJ2-7; D unclear. CDR1 is LNHNV and CDR2 is YYDKDF in the germline V gene (reference sequence). The V end was cut by 5 bases, the J end by 7 bases, with 9 bases between. CDR3 size: 11 residues. The CDR3 sequence is CATSEEKEQYF. The CDR3 nucleotides read TGTGCCACCAGCGAAGAGAAGGAGCAGTACTTC.

The chain combines TRBV6-1 with TRBJ2-5; D unclear. V was trimmed by 6 bases and J by 1 base, leaving 21 bases between them. The CDR3 runs 17 residues. In germline, CDR1 is MNHNS, CDR2 SASEGT. The CDR3 protein is CASRSDGSLMFQETQYF. The CDR3 nucleotides read TGTGCCAGCAGATCTGACGGATCCTTAATGTTCCAAGAGACCCAGTACTTC.

In this sample, this clonotype turned up a few times. The chain has TRBV5-4 and TRBJ2-5; TRBD1 matches 9 bases. Germline CDR1 reads SGHNT; CDR2 reads YYREEE (reference sequence). This CDR3 is 16 amino acids long. With 4 bases clipped from V and 2 bases from J, the junction kept 9 bases outside the gene matches. The CDR3 DNA reads as TGTGCCAGCAGCCTGGCCTCGACAGGGGGGCAAGAGACCCAGTACTTC. The encoded protein is CASSLASTGGQETQYF.

The chain employs TRBV10-3 and TRBJ2-1; either TRBD1 or TRBD2 may fit D (5 bases each). Looked up from germline, CDR1 is ENHRY and CDR2 is SYGVKD. Between the trimmed V and J ends, which lost 4 bases and 6 bases, there was a span of 16 bases. The CDR3 length is 15 residues. The chain's CDR3 is CAISGGNLPPNEQFF. CDR3 nucleotide sequence: TGTGCCATCAGTGGGGGGAACCTACCCCCCAATGAGCAGTTCTTC.

V is TRBV6-4 and J is TRBJ2-7, with D unresolved. CDR1 is MRHNA and CDR2 is SNTAGT in the germline V gene. V lost 0 bases to trimming and J lost 0 bases, with 15 bases between them. The CDR3 length is 17 residues. The CDR3 nucleotides read TGTGCCAGCAGTGACTCGTTAAGGCAGCTCGACTCCTACGAGCAGTACTTC. Translation: CASSDSLRQLDSYEQYF.

The chain uses TRBV7-9 and TRBJ2-1, with 12 positions matching TRBD1. Germline V gene lookup returns CDR1 SEHNR and CDR2 FQNEAQ (reference sequence). V lost 5 bases, J lost 6 bases, and 5 bases stayed unmatched. There are 15 residues in the CDR3. The CDR3 DNA is TGTGCCAGCAGCCCCACGGGACAGGGGGCCAATGAGCAGTTCTTC. It yields the protein CASSPTGQGANEQFF.

A remark on this clonotype: One junction end does not reproduce the germline sequence, and a read error may be involved. The rearrangement links TRBV9 to TRBJ2-1; 10 nucleotides align to TRBD2. The V gene's germline CDR1 is SGDLS and CDR2 YYNGEE. The CDR3 runs to 15 residues. The CDR3 coding sequence is TGTGCCAGCAGTGTAGCGGGGGGTCCCGACAATGAGCAGTTCTTC. Translated, it gives CASSVAGGPDNEQFF.

J is TRBJ2-7 and V is TRBV4-1; 7 bases map to TRBD1. CDR1 is MGHRA, CDR2 YSYEKL, per germline. V shed 1 base and J 0 bases; nucleotides not matched to a gene: 6. The CDR3 runs 16 residues. The CDR3 DNA follows: TGCGCCAGCAGCCAAGGACCGGGACAGAGCTCCTACGAGCAGTACTTC. As protein: CASSQGPGQSSYEQYF.

This sequence joins TRBV20-1 and TRBJ2-7, with 15 bases that match TRBD2. TRBJ2-5 explains the end of the DNA better; the J call may be wrong. The CDR3 loop spans 17 amino acids. CDR1 DFQATT and CDR2 SNEGSKA come from the germline V gene (reference sequence). CDR3 residues: CSARPGLAGGPYETQYF. DNA for the CDR3: TGCAGTGCTAGACCAGGACTAGCGGGGGGGCCGTATGAGACCCAGTACTTC.

The sample holds a few counts of this clonotype. The V call is TRBV27, the J call TRBJ2-3; 9 bases line up with TRBD2. The CDR3 spans 16 residues. The germline gives CDR1 MNHEY, CDR2 SMNVEV (reference sequence). J gave up 2 bases and V 6 bases, and 9 bases lay outside the gene matches. CDR3 region: CASRGRERGATDTQYF. The CDR3 DNA reads TGTGCCAGCAGAGGTCGGGAGCGGGGGGCCACAGATACGCAGTATTTT.

With respect to this clonotype: Relative to the germline gene, one junction end is altered; a read error may explain this. V usage is TRBV4-1 and J usage is TRBJ2-1; 7 bases are a match to TRBD1. The CDR3 has 16 amino acids. CDR1 and CDR2 from the germline V gene are MGHRA and YSYEKL. The CDR3 loop reads CASSQRDRDGHNERFF. CDR3 nucleotide sequence: TGCGCCAGCAGCCAGAGAGACAGGGATGGCCACAATGAGCGGTTCTTC.

Details on this clonotype: The junction does not match germline at one end; this may be a read error. This chain joins TRBV7-6 and TRBJ1-4; 8 nucleotides line up with TRBD1. This CDR3 region has 14 residues. CDR1 and CDR2 from the germline V gene are SGHVS and FNYEAQ. The CDR3 protein is CASSLSPDRENLFF. CDR3 sequence (DNA): TGTGCCAGCAGCCTATCCCCGGACAGGGAAAATCTGTTTTTT.

This clonotype appeared many times. The CDR3: CASSLRDRYNEQFF. CDR3 sequence (DNA): TGTGCCAGCAGCCTACGGGACAGATACAATGAGCAGTTCTTC. The rearrangement uses TRBV7-8 and TRBJ2-1; 7 bases map to TRBD1. Per the germline V gene, CDR1 is SGHVS and CDR2 is FQNEAQ. The V segment lost 5 bases and the J segment 4 bases; nucleotides outside the gene matches: 5. The CDR3 sequence is 14 residues long.

This chain joins TRBV29-1 and TRBJ2-2; TRBD1 agrees at 8 bases. The germline V gene has CDR1 SQVTM and CDR2 ANQGSEA. Germline trimming cut 7 bases from V and 0 bases from J; bases unmatched to any gene: 7. This CDR3 has 15 amino acids. CDR3 nucleotide sequence: TGCAGCGCGGACTCGACAGGGGCGAACACCGGGGAGCTGTTTTTT. Its protein is CSADSTGANTGELFF.

Of note for this clonotype: A much larger clonotype is one base distant, so this may be a read error. The chain links TRBV10-3 to TRBJ2-5; D is unresolved. Deletions cut 6 bases from V and 10 bases from J, with 15 bases between. Germline-derived CDR1 and CDR2 are ENHRY and SYGVKD. There are 12 residues in the CDR3. CDR3 protein: CAIREPDSFQYF. The CDR3 DNA reads as TGTGCCATCAGGGAGCCAGACTCTTTCCAGTACTTC.

This clonotype was counted between two and nine times. J is TRBJ2-7 and V is TRBV5-1, with D possibly being TRBD1 or TRBD2 (6 bases each). V was clipped by 1 base and J by 0 bases, with 14 bases between them. From germline, CDR1 is SGHRS and CDR2 YFSETQ. CDR3 length equals 16 residues. The CDR3 region has the DNA TGCGCCAGCAGCTTGTCGGTAGGGGGGCCCTCCTACGAGCAGTACTTC. It specifies CASSLSVGGPSYEQYF. Variable domain in full (rest from reference TRBV5-1 and TRBJ2-7): KAGVTQTPRYLIKTRGQQVTLSCSPISGHRSVSWYQQTPGQGLQFLFEYFSETQRNKGNFPGRFSGRQFSNSRSEMNVSTLELGDSALYLCASSLSVGGPSYEQYFGPGTRLTVT.

This clonotype has only a few counts. This sequence joins TRBV30 and TRBJ2-7; 10 nucleotides match TRBD1. This CDR3 is built from 13 residues. V lost 7 bases to trimming and J lost 5 bases; unmatched junction nucleotides: 8. Germline-derived CDR1 and CDR2 are GTSNPN and SVGIG (reference sequence). The CDR3 DNA reads TGTGCCTCCTCGACAGGGGGCTTAGACGAGCAGTACTTC. It codes for CASSTGGLDEQYF.

V and J are TRBV4-1 and TRBJ1-4; tentatively, D is TRBD1 (6 bases). The ends were cut back, 5 bases at V and 5 bases at J, with 12 bases in the middle. This CDR3 has 14 residues. Germline CDR1 reads MGHRA; CDR2 reads YSYEKL. The DNA of the CDR3 is TGCGCCAGCAGCGACCGGGACATCAATGAAAAACTGTTTTTT. This encodes CASSDRDINEKLFF.

The chain employs TRBV14 and TRBJ1-2; TRBD1 agrees at 9 bases. The germline gives CDR1 SGHDN, CDR2 FVKESK. The CDR3 is made up of 16 amino acids. V lost 4 bases to trimming and J lost 4 bases; unmatched junction nucleotides: 10. CDR3 amino acids: CASSPRTGAPSYGYTF. The CDR3 region has the DNA TGTGCCAGCAGCCCCCGGACAGGGGCGCCCTCCTATGGCTACACCTTC. Filled out from reference TRBV14 and TRBJ1-2, the complete variable domain reads EAGVTQFPSHSVIEKGQTVTLRCDPISGHDNLYWYRRVMGKEIKFLLHFVKESKQDESGMPNNRFLAERTGGTYSTLKVQPAELEDSGVYFCASSPRTGAPSYGYTFGSGTRLTVV.